Presented here are 20 T cell receptor beta chains from one specimen sequenced in a study of blood T cell repertoires in COVID-19. Generated by immunoSEQ multiplex PCR, the TCRdb table keeps only in-frame clones and is missing some. The top ten clones hold around 7.7% of a sample with some 220,000 clones, over 70% of them seen once. Sequenced sample: peripheral blood. The origin of the receptors is a woman between 65 and 79 years old with acute or convalescent COVID-19.

The chain carries TRBV6-1 and TRBJ2-7; no clear D gene. V gave up 3 bases and J gave up 1 base, with 10 bases separating them. The CDR3 contains 14 residues. Germline loops: CDR1 MNHNS, CDR2 SASEGT. This chain's CDR3 is CASSEVPASYEQYV. The CDR3 DNA follows: TGTGCCAGCAGTGAGGTACCAGCGTCCTACGAGCAGTACGTC.

V is TRBV6-5 and J is TRBJ1-5, with D tentatively TRBD1 (5 bases). This CDR3 comprises 14 residues. Trimming pared 0 bases from V and 9 bases from J, leaving 12 bases between. The germline V gene encodes CDR1 MNHEY and CDR2 SVGAGI. The CDR3 region is CASSYSGERGPQHF. The CDR3 region has the DNA TGTGCCAGCAGTTACTCGGGGGAGCGGGGGCCCCAGCATTTT.

V gene TRBV12-3 or TRBV12-4 combines with J gene TRBJ1-2; 7 nucleotides align to TRBD1. CDR3 length equals 13 residues. Germline trimming cut 3 bases from V and 5 bases from J; bases unmatched to any gene: 3. As DNA, the CDR3 is TGTGCCAGCAGTTTTTCAGGGGGATATGGCTACACCTTC. Its translation is CASSFSGGYGYTF.

The chain recombines TRBV9 with TRBJ2-1; possible D gene TRBD1, 6 bases. Trimming took off 4 bases at V and 9 bases at J, with 14 bases between the two ends. The germline V gene encodes CDR1 SGDLS and CDR2 YYNGEE. This CDR3 is 13 amino acids long. The CDR3 nucleotides are TGTGCCAGCAGCCAGGGGAGTCTAGGTGAGCAGTTCTTC. Translation gives CASSQGSLGEQFF.

This clone occurred a few times. The chain uses TRBV5-1 and TRBJ1-4; D is undetermined. CDR3 length equals 14 residues. The V end lost 0 bases, the J end lost 6 bases, and 9 bases lay between the germline ends. CDR1 and CDR2 (germline): SGHRS, YFSETQ. The CDR3 nucleotides are TGCGCCAGCAGCTTGGGTACGATAGATGAAAAACTGTTTTTT. This gives the protein CASSLGTIDEKLFF.

The chain has TRBV27 and TRBJ1-5, with a possible D match to TRBD1 (6 bases). The length of the CDR3 is 13 residues. V lost 11 bases to trimming and J lost 6 bases, with 17 bases between them. CDR1 is MNHEY and CDR2 is SMNVEV in the germline V gene (reference sequence). The CDR3, as DNA: TGTGCCTCCGCAGGGGAAGGACGTCAGCCCCAGCATTTT. Residues: CASAGEGRQPQHF.

The chain has TRBV5-1 and TRBJ2-5; D might be TRBD1 (5 bases). V was trimmed by 1 base and J by 4 bases, leaving 14 bases between them. Germline V gene data show CDR1 as SGHRS and CDR2 as YFSETQ. CDR3 length: 15 residues. The CDR3: CASSLMQGTGETQYF. DNA for the CDR3: TGCGCCAGCAGCTTGATGCAGGGAACAGGAGAGACCCAGTACTTC.

The J gene is TRBJ2-1, the V gene TRBV9, with 10 bases matching TRBD2. The length of the CDR3 is 16 residues. Germline lookup yields CDR1 SGDLS and CDR2 YYNGEE. Trimming took 4 bases from V and 5 from J; bases not matched to a gene: 9. The CDR3 here is CASSPDSGGPDNEQFF. DNA of the CDR3: TGTGCCAGCAGCCCCGATAGCGGGGGGCCTGACAATGAGCAGTTCTTC. The whole variable domain, filled in from reference TRBV9 and TRBJ2-1, reads DSGVTQTPKHLITATGQRVTLRCSPRSGDLSVYWYQQSLDQGLQFLIQYYNGEERAKGNILERFSAQQFPDLHSELNLSSLELGDSALYFCASSPDSGGPDNEQFFGPGTRLTVL.

This chain connects TRBV24-1 to TRBJ2-3, with no clear D. The CDR3 spans 13 residues. V lost 10 bases and J 0 bases, leaving 10 bases between the germline ends. Per the germline V gene, CDR1 is KGHDR and CDR2 is SFDVKD. CDR3 in DNA: TGTGCCACACAGCACCCTAGCACAGATACGCAGTATTTT. Protein product: CATQHPSTDTQYF.

The chain links TRBV2 to TRBJ1-2, with a possible D match to TRBD1 (5 bases). CDR1 and CDR2 from the germline V gene are SNHLY and FYNNEI. The V end was cut by 3 bases, the J end by 4 bases, with 12 bases between. This CDR3 has 14 amino acids. The CDR3 protein is CASSDLGRTYGYTF. CDR3 coding DNA: TGTGCCAGCAGTGATCTGGGGCGGACCTATGGCTACACCTTC.

The rearrangement uses TRBV25-1 and TRBJ1-1; 9 nucleotides match TRBD1. This CDR3 is 15 amino acids long. Germline CDR1 MGHDK, CDR2 SYGVNS. The trim removed 7 bases at V and 7 bases at J, leaving 13 bases unmatched. The CDR3 is CASTLGTGSKGEAFF. CDR3 nucleotide sequence: TGTGCCAGCACCTTAGGGACAGGGTCGAAGGGTGAAGCTTTCTTT.

The chain recombines TRBV20-1 with TRBJ1-4; 7 bases are a match to TRBD1. After removal of 3 bases from V and 7 bases from J, the junction contained 8 bases not matched to a gene. Germline-derived CDR1 and CDR2 are DFQATT and SNEGSKA (reference sequence). There are 14 residues in the CDR3. The CDR3 protein is CSASSRQGREKLFF. CDR3 DNA: TGCAGTGCTAGTTCTAGACAGGGACGTGAAAAACTGTTTTTT.

This chain uses TRBV28 with TRBJ1-2; tentatively, D is TRBD1 (5 bases). Between the trimmed V and J ends, which lost 6 bases and 2 bases, there was a span of 16 bases. CDR3 size: 15 residues. CDR1 and CDR2 (germline): MDHEN, SYDVKM. CDR3 DNA: TGTGCCAGCAGCTTAGGGGCGAGAAGGAACTATGGCTACACCTTC. Translating it yields CASSLGARRNYGYTF.

J is TRBJ2-3 and V is TRBV24-1, with D possibly TRBD2 on 5 matching bases. With 7 bases removed from V and 2 bases from J, the gap between germline ends came to 15 bases. This CDR3 region has 15 residues. The germline gives CDR1 KGHDR, CDR2 SFDVKD. As DNA, the CDR3 is TGTGCCACCAGCCAAAAGCGGCCGACCACAGATACGCAGTATTTT. Translating gives CATSQKRPTTDTQYF.

Turning to this clone: This specimen includes other DNA sequences encoding the same CDR3. The gene calls are TRBV30 and TRBJ1-4; TRBD1 matches 7 bases. The J segment lost 4 bases and the V segment lost 6 bases, leaving 5 bases of the junction unmatched. Germline-derived CDR1 and CDR2 are GTSNPN and SVGIG (reference sequence). The CDR3 sequence is 13 residues long. This chain's CDR3 is CACRGTDNEKLFF. DNA for the CDR3: TGTGCCTGTCGGGGGACAGATAATGAAAAACTGTTTTTT.

The chain recombines TRBV6-5 with TRBJ1-5; D is undetermined. Germline CDR1 reads MNHEY; CDR2 reads SVGAGI. V dropped 6 bases and J dropped 2 bases, with 14 bases sitting between them. CDR3 size: 15 residues. The CDR3 sequence: CASRKQLTGNQPQHF. CDR3 nucleotides: TGTGCCAGCAGGAAACAGCTCACAGGCAATCAGCCCCAGCATTTT.

The chain is built from TRBV14 and TRBJ2-6; 10 bases are shared with TRBD1. This CDR3 region has 17 residues. The V segment lost 3 bases and the J segment 3 bases; nucleotides outside the gene matches: 5. The germline CDR1 and CDR2 sequences are SGHDN and FVKESK. The CDR3 coding sequence is TGTGCCAGCAGCCAGAGGACAGGGGGTCGTGGGGCCAACGTCCTGACTTTC. It specifies CASSQRTGGRGANVLTF.

The chain carries TRBV5-1 and TRBJ2-1, with 10 nucleotides matching TRBD1. The V gene's germline CDR1 is SGHRS and CDR2 YFSETQ. The CDR3 has 15 residues. V lost 7 bases, J lost 8 bases, and 12 bases stayed unmatched. This CDR3 is CASFRGTGEVDEQFF. CDR3 bases: TGCGCCAGCTTTAGAGGGACAGGGGAGGTCGATGAGCAGTTCTTC.

This rearrangement joins TRBV9 to TRBJ1-6; 9 bases are a match to TRBD1. This CDR3 comprises 15 residues. V shed 0 bases, J shed 7 bases, and the junction held 2 bases outside the gene matches. Germline V gene data show CDR1 as SGDLS and CDR2 as YYNGEE. The CDR3, as DNA: TGTGCCAGCAGCGTAGGGGGGACAGGGAATTCACCCCTCCACTTT. Translating gives CASSVGGTGNSPLHF. Complete variable domain (other parts from reference TRBV9 and TRBJ1-6): DSGVTQTPKHLITATGQRVTLRCSPRSGDLSVYWYQQSLDQGLQFLIQYYNGEERAKGNILERFSAQQFPDLHSELNLSSLELGDSALYFCASSVGGTGNSPLHFGNGTRLTVT.

This clone was seen a single time. The rearrangement links TRBV30 to TRBJ1-1; D is ambiguous. The CDR3 spans 15 residues. Per germline, CDR1 GTSNPN and CDR2 SVGIG (reference sequence). V lost 3 bases to trimming and J lost 4 bases, with 18 bases between them. Written as DNA, the CDR3 is TGTGCCTGGAGCGTACAGACCGCCCCGGTCACTGAAGCTTTCTTT. Amino acids: CAWSVQTAPVTEAFF. Together with reference TRBV30 and TRBJ1-1, the CDR3 gives the full variable domain: SQTIHQWPATLVQPVGSPLSLECTVEGTSNPNLYWYRQAAGRGLQLLFYSVGIGQISSEVPQNLSASRPQDRQFILSSKKLLLSDSGFYLCAWSVQTAPVTEAFFGQGTRLTVV.